The 30 T cell receptor beta chains reported below all come from one sample, sequenced in a study of T cell responses to AZD1222 COVID-19 vaccine. Here immunoSEQ multiplex PCR was the method, and the copy in TCRdb shows in-frame clones only, minus some. The sample has 20,000 to 25,000 clones, around 87% seen once. The specimen comprised peripheral blood, sampled 28 days after the second AZD1222 dose. Receptors originate from an adult who received the AZD1222 COVID-19 vaccine.

V usage is TRBV5-1 and J usage is TRBJ2-1, with D tentatively TRBD2 (7 bases). The CDR3 covers 15 residues. The germline V gene encodes CDR1 SGHRS and CDR2 YFSETQ. V lost 0 bases to trimming and J lost 10 bases, with 17 bases between them. CDR3 sequence reads: CASSLVVAGAHEQFF. The CDR3 nucleotides are TGCGCCAGCAGCTTGGTTGTCGCGGGGGCCCACGAGCAGTTCTTC.

The CDR3 spells CATSISSGETQYF. The CDR3 DNA reads TGTGCCACCAGCATTTCTAGCGGGGAGACCCAGTACTTC. The V and J genes are TRBV15 and TRBJ2-5, with 8 bases lining up with TRBD2. There are 13 residues in the CDR3. Germline V gene lookup returns CDR1 LNHNV and CDR2 YYDKDF (reference sequence). V was clipped by 4 bases and J by 5 bases; unmatched bases: 3.

The chain joins TRBV10-3 to TRBJ1-5, with unresolved D. Germline-derived CDR1 and CDR2 are ENHRY and SYGVKD. The CDR3 consists of 13 residues. V lost 4 bases, J lost 6 bases, and 10 bases lay in between. Here the CDR3 DNA reads TGTGCCATCAGTGCAGGTCTGTCTCAGCCCCAGCATTTT. It translates to CAISAGLSQPQHF.

A note on this clone: The same CDR3 also results from other DNA sequences found in this sample. The chain is built from TRBV19 and TRBJ1-1; possibly TRBD1 for D (6 bases). The CDR3 loop spans 13 amino acids. V shed 5 bases and J shed 2 bases, with 9 bases lying between them. CDR1 is LNHDA, CDR2 SQIVND, per germline (reference sequence). Here the CDR3 DNA reads TGTGCCAGTAGTGACAGGCCAAACACTGAAGCTTTCTTT. Protein: CASSDRPNTEAFF.

This sequence joins TRBV10-1 and TRBJ2-7; D might be TRBD2 (7 bases). V shed 5 bases and J shed 6 bases, with 29 bases lying between them. This CDR3 spans 18 amino acids. Germline CDR1 and CDR2: WNHNN and SYGVQD (reference sequence). CDR3 sequence reads: CASSQRAGEGLPGVEQYF. The CDR3 region has the DNA TGCGCCAGCAGTCAGCGGGCAGGGGAGGGGCTACCCGGTGTCGAGCAGTACTTC.

This clone has only a few counts. The rearrangement uses TRBV16 and TRBJ2-5; unclear D gene. The CDR3 has 12 amino acids. Trimming took 0 bases from V and 5 from J, leaving 4 bases between them. The germline gives CDR1 KGHSY, CDR2 FQNENV. CDR3 sequence reads: CASSQSGETQYF. The CDR3 bases are TGTGCCAGCAGCCAATCGGGGGAGACCCAGTACTTC.

The V gene is TRBV27, the J gene TRBJ1-2; 10 nucleotides line up with TRBD1. The CDR3 is 16 amino acids. J was trimmed by 8 bases and V by 5 bases; bases with no gene match: 14. Germline V gene lookup returns CDR1 MNHEY and CDR2 SMNVEV (reference sequence). The CDR3 sequence: CASSLHPGQGRDGYTF. DNA for the CDR3: TGTGCCAGCAGTCTCCATCCGGGACAGGGGAGGGACGGCTACACCTTC.

The chain uses TRBV5-4 and TRBJ1-1; 7 bases map to TRBD1. V shed 0 bases and J 1 base; nucleotides not matched to a gene: 9. In germline, CDR1 is SGHNT, CDR2 YYREEE (reference sequence). This CDR3 comprises 17 residues. The CDR3 loop reads CASSLDGRGFGNTEAFF. CDR3 sequence (DNA): TGTGCCAGCAGCTTGGACGGCAGGGGGTTTGGGAACACTGAAGCTTTCTTT. Using reference TRBV5-4 and TRBJ1-1 for the parts outside the CDR3, the full variable domain is ETGVTQSPTHLIKTRGQQVTLRCSSQSGHNTVSWYQQALGQGPQFIFQYYREEENGRGNFPPRFSGLQFPNYSSELNVNALELDDSALYLCASSLDGRGFGNTEAFFGQGTRLTVV.

The chain is built from TRBV7-3 and TRBJ1-2, with D possibly being TRBD1 (6 bases). The CDR3 contains 13 residues. Germline V lookup: CDR1 SGHTA, CDR2 FQGTGA. V gave up 7 bases and J gave up 4 bases, with 13 bases separating them. The CDR3 loop reads CASTHLQGYGYTF. CDR3 DNA sequence: TGTGCCAGCACCCACTTACAGGGCTATGGCTACACCTTC.

This sequence joins TRBV28 and TRBJ1-4; a possible D gene is TRBD1 (5 bases). With 8 bases removed from V and 3 bases from J, the gap between germline ends came to 13 bases. Germline V gene sequence: CDR1 MDHEN, CDR2 SYDVKM. The length of the CDR3 is 14 residues. This CDR3 reads CASQMGGANEKLFF. The CDR3 DNA reads TGTGCCAGCCAAATGGGGGGGGCTAATGAAAAACTGTTTTTT.

The J gene is TRBJ1-1, the V gene TRBV27; the match to TRBD1 covers 11 bases. The CDR3 has 13 amino acids. Germline lookup yields CDR1 MNHEY and CDR2 SMNVEV (reference sequence). The ends lost 6 bases at V and 8 bases at J; junction bases unmatched: 5. CDR3 amino acids: CASRRTGGEEAFF. CDR3 in DNA: TGTGCCAGCAGACGGACAGGGGGCGAAGAAGCTTTCTTT.

This clone was seen a single time. The chain has TRBV19 and TRBJ1-5; 7 bases line up with TRBD1. CDR1 and CDR2 from the germline V gene are LNHDA and SQIVND (reference sequence). V was pared by 6 bases and J by 5 bases, with 7 bases of the junction left unmatched. This CDR3 spans 14 amino acids. The CDR3 reads CASRRTGGYQPQHF. The CDR3 DNA reads TGTGCCAGTAGACGGACAGGAGGATATCAGCCCCAGCATTTT.

The rearrangement joins TRBV30 to TRBJ1-4; D call uncertain. V was pared by 0 bases and J by 6 bases, with 17 bases between. Germline CDR1 GTSNPN, CDR2 SVGIG (reference sequence). CDR3 length: 16 residues. For the CDR3, the DNA is TGTGCCTGGAGTGTACAAAGCAGGACCGGACATGAAAAACTGTTTTTT. It translates to CAWSVQSRTGHEKLFF.

The rearrangement links TRBV6-5 to TRBJ2-5; D may be TRBD2 (6 bases). CDR3 size: 12 residues. Deletions cut 6 bases from V and 7 bases from J, with 12 bases between. The V gene's germline CDR1 is MNHEY and CDR2 SVGAGI. The CDR3 protein is CASSPAAGTQYF. CDR3 nucleotides: TGTGCCAGCAGCCCGGCAGCGGGGACCCAGTACTTC.

The chain uses TRBV5-1 and TRBJ2-2, with a weak D call TRBD2 (6 bases). CDR1 is SGHRS and CDR2 is YFSETQ in the germline V gene. Trimming pared 2 bases from V and 13 bases from J, leaving 18 bases between. This CDR3 spans 14 amino acids. CDR3 residues: CASSLTSTEMGLFF. The CDR3 DNA reads as TGCGCCAGCAGCTTAACTAGCACCGAAATGGGGCTGTTTTTT.

This chain connects TRBV15 to TRBJ2-7; no clear D. This CDR3 has 13 amino acids. Trimming cost V 0 bases and J 4 bases, with 7 bases left between them. Germline values: CDR1 LNHNV, CDR2 YYDKDF (reference sequence). CDR3 sequence reads: CATSRDRRYEQYF. The DNA of the CDR3 is TGTGCCACCAGCAGAGATAGAAGGTACGAGCAGTACTTC.

This clone appeared a single time. The chain employs TRBV11-2 and TRBJ2-7; the D gene is possibly TRBD2 (5 bases). CDR3 length equals 15 residues. CDR1 is SGHAT and CDR2 is FQNNGV in the germline V gene. Trimming removed 5 bases at V and 6 bases at J, with 20 bases between. The CDR3 is CASSPTFSLATEQYF. The DNA of the CDR3 is TGTGCCAGCAGCCCCACTTTTTCCCTAGCCACCGAGCAGTACTTC.

This clone was picked up one time. The chain combines TRBV3-1 (or the pseudogene TRBV3-2) with TRBJ1-4; a possible D gene is TRBD1 (5 bases). V lost 3 bases, J lost 4 bases, and 12 bases lay in between. Germline loops: CDR1 LGHDT, CDR2 YNNKEL (reference sequence). This CDR3 is 15 amino acids long. CDR3 sequence (DNA): TGTGCCAGCAGCCACGCCTCTAGGGGTAATGAAAAACTGTTTTTT. It specifies CASSHASRGNEKLFF.

This clone occurred once. The V gene is TRBV6-5, the J gene TRBJ2-5; 9 nucleotides match TRBD2. The CDR3 is 13 amino acids. After removal of 8 bases from V and 4 bases from J, the junction contained 5 bases not matched to a gene. Germline-derived CDR1 and CDR2 are MNHEY and SVGAGI. The CDR3 coding sequence is TGTGCCAGCGGACGCGGGAGGGGAGAGACCCAGTACTTC. Its protein product is CASGRGRGETQYF.

The V call is TRBV7-2, the J call TRBJ1-2; 9 nucleotides align to TRBD1. Looked up from germline, CDR1 is SGHTA and CDR2 is FQGNSA. J was trimmed by 4 bases and V by 0 bases; bases with no gene match: 3. CDR3 size: 15 residues. The CDR3 sequence is CASSLAGQGGYGYTF. For the CDR3, the DNA is TGTGCCAGCAGCTTAGCGGGACAGGGCGGCTATGGCTACACCTTC.

This chain connects TRBV5-8 to TRBJ1-6; 9 bases fit TRBD1. CDR3 length: 15 residues. Germline values: CDR1 SGHTS, CDR2 YDEGEE. Trimming at V came to 1 base and at J to 7 bases, leaving 3 bases not matched to a gene. CDR3 nucleotide sequence: TGTGCCAGCAGCTTGTACGGGACAGGGAATTCACCCCTCCACTTT. It translates to CASSLYGTGNSPLHF.

The chain uses TRBV27 and TRBJ1-2; TRBD1 matches at 8 bases. The V and J ends lost 3 bases and 0 bases, in that order; junction bases with no gene match: 0. This CDR3 is 14 amino acids long. In germline, CDR1 is MNHEY, CDR2 SMNVEV (reference sequence). The CDR3 bases are TGTGCCAGCAGTTTGGACAGGGCTAACTATGGCTACACCTTC. It yields the protein CASSLDRANYGYTF.

The chain has TRBV5-6 and TRBJ1-5; D not resolved. Trimming shortened V by 1 base and J by 3 bases, and 8 bases separated the two germline ends. From germline, CDR1 is SGHDT and CDR2 YYEEEE. This CDR3 is built from 14 residues. CDR3 sequence reads: CASSLFQINQPQHF. The CDR3, as DNA: TGTGCCAGCAGCTTGTTTCAGATCAATCAGCCCCAGCATTTT.

This clone occurred once. The genes are TRBV28 and TRBJ1-5; 8 nucleotides agree with TRBD1. V was pared by 3 bases and J by 4 bases, with 11 bases of the junction left unmatched. In germline, CDR1 is MDHEN, CDR2 SYDVKM. This CDR3 has 17 residues. The CDR3 loop is CASSFSFQGAYNQPQHF. CDR3 in DNA: TGTGCCAGCAGTTTTTCTTTCCAGGGGGCCTATAATCAGCCCCAGCATTTT.

The rearrangement joins TRBV18 to TRBJ2-5; D possibly corresponds to TRBD1 (5 bases). Trimming took off 6 bases at V and 1 base at J, with 15 bases between the two ends. Per germline, CDR1 KGHSH and CDR2 LQKENI. The CDR3 has 15 residues. The CDR3, as DNA: TGTGCCAGCTCGCTCTCCCAGGGAACCCAAGAGACCCAGTACTTC. Amino acids: CASSLSQGTQETQYF.

This chain joins TRBV7-2 and TRBJ2-5; D not resolved. Germline-derived CDR1 and CDR2 are SGHTA and FQGNSA. CDR3 length: 13 residues. The ends were cut back, 4 bases at V and 2 bases at J, with 8 bases in the middle. This CDR3 reads CASSSTRQETQYF. The CDR3 nucleotides are TGTGCCAGCAGCTCAACAAGACAAGAGACCCAGTACTTC.

The V and J genes are TRBV6-5 and TRBJ2-7, with 8 bases lining up with TRBD1. Germline lookup yields CDR1 MNHEY and CDR2 SVGAGI. The ends lost 8 bases at V and 0 bases at J; junction bases unmatched: 6. The CDR3 runs 14 residues. Written as DNA, the CDR3 is TGTGCCAGCCGCGACAGGGGCCTCTCCTACGAGCAGTACTTC. Its translation is CASRDRGLSYEQYF.

This chain connects TRBV7-9 to TRBJ2-7; the D call may be TRBD1 or TRBD2 (5 bases each). The CDR3 extends over 14 amino acids. V lost 6 bases and J lost 6, with 18 bases in between. CDR1 and CDR2 from the germline V gene are SEHNR and FQNEAQ (reference sequence). The CDR3 is CASSRDGAGSEQYF. CDR3 in DNA: TGTGCCAGCAGTCGAGATGGGGCAGGGAGCGAGCAGTACTTC.

This clone was recorded only once. This rearrangement joins TRBV24-1 to TRBJ2-2, with D unresolved. Trimming stripped 9 bases from V and 3 bases from J, with 7 bases between. CDR1 is KGHDR and CDR2 is SFDVKD in the germline V gene. CDR3 length equals 12 residues. CDR3 DNA: TGTGCCACCCGCCGCGACACCGGGGAGCTGTTTTTT. Translation: CATRRDTGELFF.

This chain connects TRBV5-4 to TRBJ1-5; TRBD1 is a possible D gene (5 bases). V was clipped by 4 bases and J by 7 bases, with 12 bases between them. Germline values: CDR1 SGHNT, CDR2 YYREEE (reference sequence). The CDR3 spans 13 residues. The CDR3 sequence is CASSVTRDQPQHF. The CDR3 DNA sequence: TGTGCCAGCAGCGTTACCAGGGACCAGCCCCAGCATTTT.